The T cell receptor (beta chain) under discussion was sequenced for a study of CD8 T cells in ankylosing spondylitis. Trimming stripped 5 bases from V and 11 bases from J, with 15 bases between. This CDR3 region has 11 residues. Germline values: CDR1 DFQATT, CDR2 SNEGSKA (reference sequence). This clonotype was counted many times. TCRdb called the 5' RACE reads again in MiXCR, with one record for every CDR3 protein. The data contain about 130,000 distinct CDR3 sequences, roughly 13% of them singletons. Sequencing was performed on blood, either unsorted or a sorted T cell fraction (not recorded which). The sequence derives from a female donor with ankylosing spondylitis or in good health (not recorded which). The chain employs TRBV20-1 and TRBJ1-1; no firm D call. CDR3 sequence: CSASWFDEAFF. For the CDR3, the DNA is TGCAGTGCTTCATGGTTTGACGAGGCTTTCTTT.